This TCR beta chain was recovered during a study of metastatic and nonmetastatic thyroid tumors. Across the study: Repertoire comparisons spanned blood and tumor or nodule tissue from malignant and benign thyroid patients. Study findings and constraints: It was reported that TCR beta diversity was significantly higher in malignant thyroid tumors than benign nodules, in blood and tumor.

A few counts support this clone. The antigen remains unidentified. The CDR3 consists of 12 residues. Germline loops: CDR1 MNHEY, CDR2 SMNVEV (reference sequence). Trimming shortened V by 6 bases and J by 7 bases, and 12 bases separated the two germline ends. In the study's own analysis: A classifier for distant metastasis in papillary thyroid cancer was constructed using CDR3 differences observed across clinicopathological groups. TCRdb called clones again from the PCR reads with MiXCR. The V and J calls and clone size come from TCRdb's table, not from the authors' own analysis. The sample includes fewer than 20,000 clones, roughly 24% of them seen just once. There were no patients who had received any treatment before thyroid surgery.

The sample was adjacent normal tissue. The clonotype was recovered from a female donor with papillary thyroid cancer or a benign thyroid nodule (not recorded which). Some clones in this sample may be carry-over from other donors' samples. This sequence joins TRBV27 and TRBJ1-1; D unclear. The CDR3 region has the DNA TGTGCCAGCAGGAGAACAGAGGGTGAAGCTTTCTTT. This gives the protein CASRRTEGEAFF.